These 4 T cell receptor beta chains were sequenced from one sample in a study of blood T cells in healthy people across ages. Primers used in a second PCR of roughly 7 to 11 cycles were a sample-barcoded 5' primer and a J-beta primer mix. MiXCR was run by TCRdb on the 5' RACE reads, yielding one entry per CDR3 protein. Of 780,000 or so distinct CDR3 sequences listed, about 55% are singletons. The specimen sequenced was blood. Source of these receptors: a man aged 80 or over in good health.

The chain uses TRBV20-1 and TRBJ2-1; 7 bases align to TRBD2. CDR3 length: 13 amino acids. In germline, CDR1 is DFQATT, CDR2 SNEGSKA (reference sequence). The ends lost 5 bases at V and 5 bases at J; junction bases unmatched: 6. The CDR3 reads CSASGTTNNEQFF. CDR3 sequence (DNA): TGCAGTGCTTCCGGGACTACAAACAATGAGCAGTTCTTC.

V and J are TRBV4-1 and TRBJ2-4; D is unresolved. The J call may be mistaken, given a closer DNA end match to TRBJ2-5. The CDR3 has 13 amino acids. Germline values: CDR1 MGHRA, CDR2 YSYEKL. The CDR3 DNA follows: TGCGCCAGCAGCCAAGAGCTTCTCGAGACCCAGTACTTC. Encoded protein: CASSQELLETQYF.

Concerning this clonotype itself: One end of the junction varies from germline; a read error may be responsible. This sequence joins TRBV20-1 and TRBJ2-7, with 7 bases lining up with TRBD1. This CDR3 region has 15 residues. The germline V gene has CDR1 DFQATT and CDR2 SNEGSKA (reference sequence). CDR3 bases: TGCAGTGCTCTTGACCGGGACAGAAAAACCTACGAGCTGTACTTC. This gives the protein CSALDRDRKTYELYF.

This clonotype has a handful of counts. This chain joins TRBV5-1 and TRBJ2-7, with 7 bases lining up with TRBD1. The CDR3 contains 15 residues. The V gene's germline CDR1 is SGHRS and CDR2 YFSETQ. Trimming removed 4 bases from V and 1 base from J; junction bases left unmatched: 8. The CDR3 DNA sequence: TGCGCCAGCAGCCTCCGGGACAGATTATCCTACGAGCAGTACTTC. Encoded protein: CASSLRDRLSYEQYF.